This T cell receptor (beta chain) was profiled in a study of cytomegalovirus exposure and HLA in healthy donors. 13 Jbeta primers and 60 Vbeta primers were used for the PCR. Measured with immunoSEQ multiplex PCR; TCRdb has only the in-frame clones, and not every one. The repertoire holds approximately 140,000 clones, 80% to 85% seen once, with less than 1.5% in the top ten. Note on this clone: The antigen remains unidentified. Sequence at one end of the junction differs from germline and may be a read error.

Points from the study as a whole: Investigators reported approximately 150 TCR beta chains as tied to cytomegalovirus. While the bulk of TCR sequences proved rare, some public TCRs turned up in many donors. Later analysis indicated greater clonal expansion among HLA-associated TCR beta chains than among equally common other chains.

This sequence was found in a male donor in good health and CMV-seropositive. Sequenced material: PBMCs.

In DNA form, the CDR3 reads TGTTCCAGCAGCTTATTGAGGAGCGGGAGTAACTACGAGCAGTACTTC. This codes for CSSSLLRSGSNYEQYF. V gene TRBV7-9 combines with J gene TRBJ2-7; the match to TRBD2 covers 8 bases. Germline CDR1 SEHNR, CDR2 FQNEAQ (reference sequence). The CDR3 is 16 amino acids.